What follows are 17 T cell receptor beta chains derived from one specimen sequenced in a study of blood T cell repertoires in COVID-19. The repertoire was sequenced with immunoSEQ multiplex PCR; TCRdb's copy has only in-frame clones and lacks some. The table records 90,000 to 130,000 clones, 82% of them present only once. Sequencing was carried out using peripheral blood. Receptor source: a woman aged 60-75 years with acute or convalescent COVID-19.

There are a few counts of this clone. The chain couples TRBV9 to TRBJ1-2; D unresolved. Germline V gene lookup returns CDR1 SGDLS and CDR2 YYNGEE. The CDR3 loop spans 15 amino acids. Deletions cut 0 bases from V and 2 bases from J, with 11 bases between. The CDR3 sequence: CASSVELAENYGYTF. CDR3 DNA: TGTGCCAGCAGCGTAGAGCTTGCGGAGAACTATGGCTACACCTTC.

V usage is TRBV28 and J usage is TRBJ2-7; D gene uncertain. Germline lookup yields CDR1 MDHEN and CDR2 SYDVKM. V was pared by 3 bases and J by 2 bases, with 8 bases between. The CDR3 length is 13 residues. This CDR3 reads CASSLVQPYEQYF. The CDR3 DNA reads as TGTGCCAGCAGTTTGGTACAGCCCTACGAGCAGTACTTC. Combining the CDR3 with reference TRBV28 and TRBJ2-7 gives the whole variable domain DVKVTQSSRYLVKRTGEKVFLECVQDMDHENMFWYRQDPGLGLRLIYFSYDVKMKEKGDIPEGYSVSREKKERFSLILESASTNQTSMYLCASSLVQPYEQYFGPGTRLTVT.

The chain combines TRBV6-6 with TRBJ2-7; D remains ambiguous. Germline CDR1 is MNHNY and CDR2 is SVGAGI (reference sequence). V shed 6 bases and J shed 9 bases, with 18 bases lying between them. The CDR3 totals 13 residues. The CDR3 is CASSPTGYELQYF. The CDR3 region has the DNA TGTGCCAGCAGCCCCACTGGTTACGAGCTGCAGTACTTC.

The V and J genes are TRBV30 and TRBJ1-6; D not resolved. V lost 4 bases to trimming and J lost 4 bases, with 2 bases between them. This CDR3 region has 11 residues. In germline, CDR1 is GTSNPN, CDR2 SVGIG (reference sequence). CDR3 bases: TGTGCCTGGACGTATAATTCACCCCTCCACTTT. It encodes CAWTYNSPLHF.

This clone has more than one count but fewer than ten. This rearrangement joins TRBV5-1 to TRBJ1-3; D may be TRBD1 (5 bases). The germline V gene encodes CDR1 SGHRS and CDR2 YFSETQ. V was clipped by 3 bases and J by 1 base, with 14 bases between them. CDR3 length equals 16 residues. CDR3: CASSSTSRGSGNTIYF. The CDR3 coding sequence is TGCGCCAGCAGCTCGACCAGTAGGGGATCTGGAAACACCATATATTTT.

This clone showed up just a few times. CDR3 in DNA: TGTGCCAGCAGTGAACAGGGTACTGAAGCTTTCTTT. This translates into CASSEQGTEAFF. The chain has TRBV2 and TRBJ1-1, with D perhaps matching TRBD1 (5 bases). CDR1 is SNHLY and CDR2 is FYNNEI in the germline V gene. Trimming took 2 bases from V and 5 from J, leaving 6 bases between them. This CDR3 region has 12 residues.

This clone occurred once. The J gene is TRBJ1-2, the V gene TRBV7-9, with 7 bases lining up with TRBD1. The CDR3 has 14 residues. The germline CDR1 and CDR2 sequences are SEHNR and FQNEAQ (reference sequence). Trimming took 7 bases from V and 0 from J; bases not matched to a gene: 5. The chain's CDR3 is CASIKGTANYGYTF. The CDR3 coding sequence is TGTGCCAGCATCAAAGGGACAGCTAACTATGGCTACACCTTC. Together with reference TRBV7-9 and TRBJ1-2, the CDR3 gives the full variable domain: DTGVSQNPRHKITKRGQNVTFRCDPISEHNRLYWYRQTLGQGPEFLTYFQNEAQLEKSRLLSDRFSAERPKGSFSTLEIQRTEQGDSAMYLCASIKGTANYGYTFGSGTRLTVV.

This chain links TRBV2 with TRBJ1-1; D is undetermined. The germline V gene has CDR1 SNHLY and CDR2 FYNNEI. The CDR3 is made up of 14 amino acids. Between the trimmed V and J ends, which lost 0 bases and 1 base, there was a span of 6 bases. CDR3 loop: CASSEASGNTEAFF. Written as DNA, the CDR3 is TGTGCCAGCAGTGAAGCGTCCGGGAACACTGAAGCTTTCTTT.

The chain employs TRBV10-3 and TRBJ1-5, with 7 bases lining up with TRBD1. The CDR3 sequence is 14 residues long. Germline V gene lookup returns CDR1 ENHRY and CDR2 SYGVKD. J gave up 4 bases and V 3 bases, and 3 bases lay outside the gene matches. CDR3 bases: TGTGCCATCAGTGAAGACAGGGTGAATCAGCCCCAGCATTTT. This encodes CAISEDRVNQPQHF.

The chain joins TRBV5-1 to TRBJ1-5; 7 bases are a match to TRBD1. This CDR3 region has 16 residues. The V and J ends lost 5 bases and 5 bases, in that order; junction bases with no gene match: 13. CDR1 is SGHRS and CDR2 is YFSETQ in the germline V gene. The CDR3 reads CASSLTIDRAHQPQHF. Written as DNA, the CDR3 is TGCGCCAGCAGTTTAACTATCGACAGGGCTCATCAGCCCCAGCATTTT.

This chain links TRBV19 with TRBJ1-5; possible D gene TRBD1, 5 bases. This CDR3 contains 15 residues. CDR1 and CDR2 from the germline V gene are LNHDA and SQIVND (reference sequence). V lost 6 bases to trimming and J lost 5 bases, with 17 bases between them. The DNA for the CDR3 is TGTGCCAGTAGCCACACAGGCCCCGGCCATCAGCCCCAGCATTTT. Translation: CASSHTGPGHQPQHF.

This rearrangement joins TRBV7-8 to TRBJ2-3; D is unresolved. V was trimmed by 5 bases and J by 0 bases, leaving 6 bases between them. This CDR3 has 13 residues. Looked up from germline, CDR1 is SGHVS and CDR2 is FQNEAQ. CDR3 sequence: CASSETSTDTQYF. The CDR3 DNA sequence: TGTGCCAGCAGCGAGACTAGCACAGATACGCAGTATTTT. Full variable domain (rest looked up from reference TRBV7-8 and TRBJ2-3): GAGVSQSPRYKVAKRGQDVALRCDPISGHVSLFWYQQALGQGPEFLTYFQNEAQLDKSGLPSDRFFAERPEGSVSTLKIQRTQQEDSAVYLCASSETSTDTQYFGPGTRLTVL.

The table lists this clone with a few counts. Written as DNA, the CDR3 is TGCGCCAGCAGACGGACTAGCGGAAACACCGGGGAGCTGTTTTTT. Translated: CASRRTSGNTGELFF. The chain recombines TRBV5-1 with TRBJ2-2, with TRBD2 identical over 10 bases. With 5 bases clipped from V and 2 bases from J, the junction kept 3 bases outside the gene matches. Germline assignment: CDR1 SGHRS and CDR2 YFSETQ. The CDR3 sequence is 15 residues long.

The gene calls are TRBV15 and TRBJ2-7; D might be TRBD1 (6 bases). V was cut by 3 bases and J by 3 bases, with 15 bases left in between. The CDR3 sequence is 15 residues long. Per the germline V gene, CDR1 is LNHNV and CDR2 is YYDKDF (reference sequence). CDR3 in amino acids: CATSREQGQNYEQYF. CDR3 sequence (DNA): TGTGCCACCAGCAGGGAGCAGGGGCAGAACTACGAGCAGTACTTC.

J is TRBJ2-7 and V is TRBV2; 7 bases match TRBD1. Germline V CDR1 and CDR2: SNHLY, FYNNEI. The CDR3 covers 14 residues. J lost 6 bases, V lost 3 bases, and 8 bases had no gene match. CDR3 protein: CASSERGPVVEQYF. The CDR3 DNA reads TGTGCCAGCAGTGAGAGGGGGCCAGTAGTCGAGCAGTACTTC.

The rearrangement joins TRBV5-1 to TRBJ2-4; 10 positions agree with TRBD2. Germline V CDR1 and CDR2: SGHRS, YFSETQ. This CDR3 is 17 amino acids long. Germline trimming cut 0 bases from V and 0 bases from J; bases unmatched to any gene: 3. Here the CDR3 reads CASSLAIAGGAKNIQYF. In DNA form, the CDR3 reads TGCGCCAGCAGCTTGGCAATAGCGGGGGGAGCCAAAAACATTCAGTACTTC. Complete variable domain (other parts from reference TRBV5-1 and TRBJ2-4): KAGVTQTPRYLIKTRGQQVTLSCSPISGHRSVSWYQQTPGQGLQFLFEYFSETQRNKGNFPGRFSGRQFSNSRSEMNVSTLELGDSALYLCASSLAIAGGAKNIQYFGAGTRLSVL.

This rearrangement joins TRBV3-1 (or the pseudogene TRBV3-2) to TRBJ2-5; 7 bases agree with TRBD2. This CDR3 has 16 amino acids. V trimming: 0 bases; J trimming: 2 bases; junction bases outside the gene matches: 6. The germline CDR1 and CDR2 sequences are LGHDT and YNNKEL (reference sequence). The CDR3 DNA is TGTGCCAGCAGCCAAGACAACGAGCGGGGACAAGAGACCCAGTACTTC. Translated, it gives CASSQDNERGQETQYF.